One sample yielded the 4 T cell receptor beta chains listed below, sequenced in a study of cytomegalovirus exposure and HLA in healthy donors. The PCR contained 60 Vbeta and 13 Jbeta primers. Method: immunoSEQ multiplex PCR; TCRdb's copy keeps in-frame clones and lacks some. The sample holds 100,000 to 150,000 clones; roughly 82% are singletons and the top ten take under 3.5%. Sample: PBMCs. The receptors derive from a man aged 50-60 years in good health and CMV-seronegative.

This clone was found once. This chain uses TRBV10-3 with TRBJ2-7, with 8 bases aligning to TRBD1. CDR1 and CDR2 (germline): ENHRY, SYGVKD. The V gene end was trimmed by 2 bases and the J gene end by 3 bases; junction bases not matched to a gene: 3. This CDR3 is 14 amino acids long. CDR3 sequence reads: CAISEPGQDYEQYF. DNA for the CDR3: TGTGCCATCAGTGAGCCGGGACAGGACTACGAGCAGTACTTC.

CDR3 loop: CASSFVWHTEAFF. The CDR3 nucleotides read TGTGCCAGCAGCTTTGTCTGGCACACTGAAGCTTTCTTT. This chain joins TRBV7-2 and TRBJ1-1; D gene ambiguous. The germline V and J ends were trimmed by 3 bases and 3 bases, with 8 bases remaining between them. The germline V gene has CDR1 SGHTA and CDR2 FQGNSA. The CDR3 totals 13 residues.

The chain uses TRBV12-2 and TRBJ2-2; the D call in the table, TRBD1, was not verified against the DNA. TRBV12-2 is described as a pseudogene. CDR3 length: 20 residues. The CDR3 bases are TGTGCAAGTCGCCTGCCGGGACAGGGGGCGAGGGCCACAAACACCGGGGAGCTGTTTTTT. Residues: CASRLPGQGARATNTGELFF.

This rearrangement joins TRBV5-6 to TRBJ2-5, with 11 bases identical to TRBD2. The V gene end was trimmed by 4 bases and the J gene end by 3 bases; junction bases not matched to a gene: 5. The CDR3 is made up of 15 amino acids. Germline V gene sequence: CDR1 SGHDT, CDR2 YYEEEE. The CDR3 reads CASSPMTSGEETQYF. As DNA, the CDR3 is TGTGCCAGCAGCCCCATGACTAGCGGGGAAGAGACCCAGTACTTC.